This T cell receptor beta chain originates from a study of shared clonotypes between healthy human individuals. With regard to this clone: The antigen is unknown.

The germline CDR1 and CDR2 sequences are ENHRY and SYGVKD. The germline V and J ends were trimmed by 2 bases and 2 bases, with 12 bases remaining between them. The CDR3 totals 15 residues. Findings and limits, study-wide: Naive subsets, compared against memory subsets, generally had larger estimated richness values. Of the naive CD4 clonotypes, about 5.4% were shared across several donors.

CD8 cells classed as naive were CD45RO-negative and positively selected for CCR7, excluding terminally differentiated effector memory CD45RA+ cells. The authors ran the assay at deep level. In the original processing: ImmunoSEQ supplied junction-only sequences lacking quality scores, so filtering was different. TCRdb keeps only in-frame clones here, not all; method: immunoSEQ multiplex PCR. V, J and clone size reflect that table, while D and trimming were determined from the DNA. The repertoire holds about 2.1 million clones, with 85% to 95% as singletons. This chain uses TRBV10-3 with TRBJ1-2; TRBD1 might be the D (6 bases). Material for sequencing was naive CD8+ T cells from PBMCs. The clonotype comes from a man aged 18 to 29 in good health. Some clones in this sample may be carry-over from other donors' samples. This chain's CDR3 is CAISEPRGPNYGYTF. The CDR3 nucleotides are TGTGCCATCAGTGAGCCCAGGGGCCCCAACTATGGCTACACCTTC.